Sequencing of this TCR beta chain was carried out in a study of blood T cell repertoires in COVID-19. Study in general: Samples taken during acute and convalescent COVID-19 were collected in the United States, Italy and Spain. PBMCs, B-cell-depleted T cells, or T cells were the source of the cDNA or gDNA that made up the material.

Methods used by the authors: Nucleated cell number was recorded as an estimate derived from reference gene primer amplification. TCRdb's copy holds only in-frame clones and misses some; the assay was immunoSEQ multiplex PCR. V, J and clone size are those of that table, while D and trimming were read from the DNA. The profile shows approximately 140,000 clones, under 90% of them singletons. V trimming: 7 bases; J trimming: 4 bases; junction bases outside the gene matches: 5. The CDR3 runs 14 residues. Germline V gene lookup returns CDR1 KGHDR and CDR2 SFDVKD. Sequencing used peripheral blood. The chain combines TRBV24-1 with TRBJ1-2; 10 bases match TRBD1. The receptor was isolated from a human donor in a cohort sampled during active COVID-19. The CDR3 here is CATRFWTGGYGYTF. CDR3 bases: TGTGCCACCAGATTCTGGACAGGGGGCTATGGCTACACCTTC.